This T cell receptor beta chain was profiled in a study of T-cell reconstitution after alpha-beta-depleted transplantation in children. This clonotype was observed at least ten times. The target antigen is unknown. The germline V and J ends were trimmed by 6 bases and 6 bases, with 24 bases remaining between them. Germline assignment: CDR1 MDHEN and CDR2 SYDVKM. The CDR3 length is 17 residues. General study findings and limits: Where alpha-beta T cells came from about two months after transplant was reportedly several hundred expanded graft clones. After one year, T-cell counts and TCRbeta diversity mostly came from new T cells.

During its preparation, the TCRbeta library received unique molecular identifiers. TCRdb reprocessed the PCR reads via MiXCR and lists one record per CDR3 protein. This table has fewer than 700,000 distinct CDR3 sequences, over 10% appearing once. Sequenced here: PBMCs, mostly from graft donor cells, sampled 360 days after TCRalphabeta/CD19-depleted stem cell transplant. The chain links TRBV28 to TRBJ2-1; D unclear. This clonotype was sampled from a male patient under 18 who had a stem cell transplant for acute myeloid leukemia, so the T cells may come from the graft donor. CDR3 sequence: CASSTQASFGFGNEQFF. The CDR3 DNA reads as TGTGCCAGCAGCACCCAGGCTAGTTTTGGATTCGGCAATGAGCAGTTCTTC.